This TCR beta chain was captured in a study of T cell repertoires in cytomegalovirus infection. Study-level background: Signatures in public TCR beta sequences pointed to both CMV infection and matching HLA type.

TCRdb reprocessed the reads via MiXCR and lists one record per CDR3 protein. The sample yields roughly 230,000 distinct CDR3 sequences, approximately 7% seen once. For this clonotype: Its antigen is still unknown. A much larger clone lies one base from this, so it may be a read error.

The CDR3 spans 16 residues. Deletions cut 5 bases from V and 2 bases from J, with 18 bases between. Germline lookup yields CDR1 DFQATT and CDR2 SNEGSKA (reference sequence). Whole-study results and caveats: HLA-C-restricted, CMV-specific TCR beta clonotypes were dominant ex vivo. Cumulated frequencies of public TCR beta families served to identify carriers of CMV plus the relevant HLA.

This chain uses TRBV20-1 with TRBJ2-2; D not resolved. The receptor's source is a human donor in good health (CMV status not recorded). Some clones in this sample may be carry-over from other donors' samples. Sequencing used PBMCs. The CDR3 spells CSAGPAGRANTGELFF. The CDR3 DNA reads TGCAGTGCTGGGCCCGCTGGTCGAGCAAACACCGGGGAGCTGTTTTTT.